The 26 T cell receptor beta chains below come from one sample, sequenced in a study of vaccination effects on CD4 cells after COVID-19. These receptors have no known antigen. Antigen-specific CD4+ T cells expanded by the ViraFEST assay with viral peptide pools were then sequenced. Once cultured for about 9 days, the cells underwent separation to obtain CD4+ T cells. The healthy vaccine recipients, who had no prior SARS-CoV-2 infection, showed negative nucleocapsid antibodies. Repertoires were generated with immunoSEQ multiplex PCR, while TCRdb's copy carries only in-frame clones and drops some. The repertoire holds some 68,000 clones, 75% to 90% seen once, with approximately 12% in the top ten. Sample: CD4+ T cells from PBMCs cultured with SARS-CoV-2 spike peptides, taken before COVID-19 vaccination. All receptors derive from a human donor who received a COVID-19 vaccine.

The rearrangement joins TRBV21-1 to TRBJ2-7; the table's TRBD1 call for D was not verified on the DNA. TRBV21-1 is given as a pseudogene. The CDR3 consists of 16 residues. The chain's CDR3 is CASSITFRDRSYEQYV. CDR3 nucleotides: TGTGCCAGCAGCATAACTTTCCGGGACAGATCCTACGAGCAGTACGTC.

The chain is built from TRBV30 and TRBJ1-3; a possible D gene is TRBD1 (5 bases). CDR1 and CDR2 from the germline V gene are GTSNPN and SVGIG (reference sequence). The V and J ends lost 0 bases and 3 bases respectively, with 9 bases between them. The CDR3 consists of 14 residues. CDR3 DNA: TGTGCCTGGAGTGTAGAAGGGGATGGAAACACCATATATTTT. This gives the protein CAWSVEGDGNTIYF. The full variable domain, its missing parts supplied by reference TRBV30 and TRBJ1-3, is SQTIHQWPATLVQPVGSPLSLECTVEGTSNPNLYWYRQAAGRGLQLLFYSVGIGQISSEVPQNLSASRPQDRQFILSSKKLLLSDSGFYLCAWSVEGDGNTIYFGEGSWLTVV.

The chain recombines TRBV6-2 or TRBV6-3 with TRBJ1-5, with D possibly TRBD1 on 5 matching bases. The CDR3 covers 13 residues. The germline V and J ends were trimmed by 7 bases and 4 bases, with 11 bases remaining between them. Per the germline V gene, CDR1 is MNHEY and CDR2 is SVGEGT. The CDR3 DNA reads as TGTGCCAGCAACCCTTCAGGGAATCAGCCCCAGCATTTT. Protein sequence: CASNPSGNQPQHF.

The V call is TRBV15, the J call TRBJ1-2; D may be TRBD1 (5 bases). Per germline, CDR1 LNHNV and CDR2 YYDKDF (reference sequence). V shed 3 bases and J shed 5 bases, with 10 bases lying between them. The CDR3 is 13 amino acids. In nucleotides, the CDR3 is TGTGCCACCAGCAGGCGGGGGGGTTATGGCTACACCTTC. Protein product: CATSRRGGYGYTF.

The chain is built from TRBV5-1 and TRBJ1-1; TRBD1 might be the D (6 bases). V was clipped by 3 bases and J by 5 bases, with 17 bases between them. Germline-derived CDR1 and CDR2 are SGHRS and YFSETQ. CDR3 length: 15 residues. The CDR3 DNA follows: TGCGCCAGCAGCTCGGGAGGGGGTGAGATGACTGAAGCTTTCTTT. Translating it yields CASSSGGGEMTEAFF.

The gene calls are TRBV19 and TRBJ1-2; TRBD1 matches at 9 bases. J gave up 5 bases and V 6 bases, and 10 bases lay outside the gene matches. The CDR3 consists of 15 residues. CDR1 LNHDA and CDR2 SQIVND come from the germline V gene (reference sequence). The CDR3 loop reads CASRIPGQGRYGYTF. For the CDR3, the DNA is TGTGCCAGTAGGATCCCGGGACAGGGACGTTATGGCTACACCTTC.

The chain is built from TRBV28 and TRBJ1-6; the D gene is possibly TRBD1 (5 bases). The CDR3 extends over 16 amino acids. Per germline, CDR1 MDHEN and CDR2 SYDVKM. Trimming removed 2 bases at V and 2 bases at J, with 10 bases between. The CDR3 protein is CASSLPGVPYNSPLHF. In nucleotides, the CDR3 is TGTGCCAGCAGTTTACCGGGGGTTCCCTATAATTCACCCCTCCACTTT.

The chain has TRBV9 and TRBJ2-7; D tentatively fits TRBD1 or TRBD2 (5 bases each). Trimming cost V 0 bases and J 4 bases, with 20 bases left between them. CDR3 length: 17 residues. Germline loops: CDR1 SGDLS, CDR2 YYNGEE. CDR3: CASSVAQNGADLYEQYV. CDR3 coding DNA: TGTGCCAGCAGCGTAGCTCAGAACGGGGCGGACTTATACGAGCAGTACGTC.

The chain links TRBV5-1 to TRBJ2-1, with 9 bases aligning to TRBD2. V was clipped by 0 bases and J by 3 bases; unmatched bases: 7. The germline V gene encodes CDR1 SGHRS and CDR2 YFSETQ. This CDR3 has 17 amino acids. The CDR3 DNA reads as TGCGCCAGCAGCTTGGGTAGGGCTAGCGGGGTCTACAATGAGCAGTTCTTC. Amino acids: CASSLGRASGVYNEQFF. Using reference TRBV5-1 and TRBJ2-1 for the parts outside the CDR3, the full variable domain is KAGVTQTPRYLIKTRGQQVTLSCSPISGHRSVSWYQQTPGQGLQFLFEYFSETQRNKGNFPGRFSGRQFSNSRSEMNVSTLELGDSALYLCASSLGRASGVYNEQFFGPGTRLTVL.

The chain joins TRBV14 to TRBJ1-3; a weak D match, TRBD1 (6 bases). The CDR3 has 16 residues. CDR1 is SGHDN, CDR2 FVKESK, per germline. V lost 7 bases and J lost 1, with 17 bases in between. The CDR3 DNA reads TGTGCCAGCACACCGGTGACAGGTGATTCTGGAAACACCATATATTTT. Translation: CASTPVTGDSGNTIYF.

The chain has TRBV6-5 and TRBJ2-5; 9 nucleotides align to TRBD2. This CDR3 is 14 amino acids long. V shed 10 bases, J shed 2 bases, and the junction held 8 bases outside the gene matches. Germline CDR1 MNHEY, CDR2 SVGAGI. CDR3 coding DNA: TGTGCCACTAACCGGCGGGGGGGTCAAGAGACCCAGTACTTC. Translation: CATNRRGGQETQYF.

The chain joins TRBV5-1 to TRBJ2-5; D gene uncertain. V dropped 0 bases and J dropped 5 bases, with 11 bases sitting between them. The CDR3 covers 14 residues. CDR1 SGHRS and CDR2 YFSETQ come from the germline V gene. CDR3 DNA: TGCGCCAGCAGCTTGGTGGGTGGCCAGGAGACCCAGTACTTC. Encoded protein: CASSLVGGQETQYF.

The chain employs TRBV29-1 and TRBJ1-1; D may be TRBD1 (6 bases). Germline CDR1 is SQVTM and CDR2 is ANQGSEA. The germline V and J ends were trimmed by 6 bases and 3 bases, with 11 bases remaining between them. This CDR3 region has 12 residues. In DNA, the CDR3 is TGCAGCGTGATCCGACAGGACACTGAAGCTTTCTTT. Its protein is CSVIRQDTEAFF.

The CDR3 nucleotides read TGTGCCAGCAGCCGCCTCGGGACAGTCTCTGGAAACACCATATATTTT. It specifies CASSRLGTVSGNTIYF. The genes are TRBV14 and TRBJ1-3; 7 positions agree with TRBD1. Germline values: CDR1 SGHDN, CDR2 FVKESK. V was clipped by 4 bases and J by 0 bases; unmatched bases: 6. The CDR3 has 16 residues.

The V gene is TRBV10-3, the J gene TRBJ2-7; TRBD1 aligns across 8 bases. V was pared by 5 bases and J by 6 bases, with 9 bases of the junction left unmatched. Germline lookup yields CDR1 ENHRY and CDR2 SYGVKD. The CDR3 runs 14 residues. In DNA form, the CDR3 reads TGTGCCATCAGTTCGGACAGGGAAGGTCTCGAGCAGTACGTC. It codes for CAISSDREGLEQYV.

This chain links TRBV5-1 with TRBJ1-1; D perhaps matches TRBD1 (6 bases). This CDR3 has 15 residues. The V end was cut by 2 bases, the J end by 0 bases, with 11 bases between. CDR1 SGHRS and CDR2 YFSETQ come from the germline V gene. CDR3 bases: TGCGCCAGCAGCTTAGTACGACAGGTGAACACTGAAGCTTTCTTT. Protein: CASSLVRQVNTEAFF.

The rearrangement uses TRBV29-1 and TRBJ2-1, with 8 positions matching TRBD2. Germline CDR1 and CDR2: SQVTM and ANQGSEA. The length of the CDR3 is 14 residues. Losses at the gene ends were 5 bases for V and 5 bases for J; bases not matched to a gene: 8. DNA of the CDR3: TGCAGCGTTCGCAGTAGCGGGGCGGACAATGAGCAGTTCTTC. This translates into CSVRSSGADNEQFF.

The chain is built from TRBV6-5 and TRBJ2-7, with a possible D match to TRBD2 (5 bases). The V and J ends lost 7 bases and 5 bases respectively, with 12 bases between them. The length of the CDR3 is 12 residues. The germline V gene encodes CDR1 MNHEY and CDR2 SVGAGI. The CDR3 is CASTGWPNEQYV. The CDR3 region has the DNA TGTGCCAGCACGGGGTGGCCTAACGAGCAGTACGTC.

This sequence joins TRBV12-2 and TRBJ2-5; the table gives TRBD1 as D, unverified against the DNA. TRBV12-2 is a pseudogene locus. The CDR3 is 20 amino acids. The CDR3 loop reads CASRIDETRTGSFTLETQYF. CDR3 in DNA: TGTGCAAGTCGAATCGACGAAACCCGAACAGGGTCTTTTACGCTGGAGACCCAGTACTTC.

The V and J genes are TRBV18 and TRBJ1-4; 9 bases are a match to TRBD1. The trim removed 5 bases at V and 5 bases at J, leaving 3 bases unmatched. Looked up from germline, CDR1 is KGHSH and CDR2 is LQKENI. CDR3 length: 14 amino acids. The CDR3 loop is CASSTGQGNEKLFF. In DNA, the CDR3 is TGTGCCAGCTCAACCGGACAGGGGAATGAAAAACTGTTTTTT.

The chain has TRBV2 and TRBJ2-1; TRBD2 matches 12 bases. After removal of 7 bases from V and 1 base from J, the junction contained 11 bases not matched to a gene. Per the germline V gene, CDR1 is SNHLY and CDR2 is FYNNEI. CDR3 size: 18 residues. This CDR3 reads CASTRLAGGQSSYNEQFF. The CDR3, as DNA: TGTGCCAGCACTCGGCTAGCGGGGGGGCAAAGTTCCTACAATGAGCAGTTCTTC.

V usage is TRBV6-5 and J usage is TRBJ1-1, with TRBD1 identical over 8 bases. V lost 6 bases, J lost 4 bases, and 4 bases stayed unmatched. Germline V gene data show CDR1 as MNHEY and CDR2 as SVGAGI. The CDR3 runs 13 residues. CDR3 amino acids: CASRDREFTEAFF. The CDR3 bases are TGTGCCAGCAGGGACAGGGAATTCACTGAAGCTTTCTTT.

This clone was found a few times. V usage is TRBV2 and J usage is TRBJ1-3, with unresolved D. This CDR3 contains 14 residues. Germline values: CDR1 SNHLY, CDR2 FYNNEI. The V end was cut by 8 bases, the J end by 2 bases, with 13 bases between. The CDR3 sequence is CASRPWVTGNTIYF. The DNA of the CDR3 is TGTGCCAGCCGTCCGTGGGTAACTGGAAACACCATATATTTT.

The genes are TRBV11-2 and TRBJ1-1; 8 bases fit TRBD1. V shed 5 bases, J shed 1 base, and the junction held 6 bases outside the gene matches. Germline CDR1 and CDR2: SGHAT and FQNNGV. The CDR3 has 15 residues. The CDR3 spells CASSLSGTGNTEAFF. In DNA form, the CDR3 reads TGTGCCAGCAGCCTCTCCGGGACAGGGAACACTGAAGCTTTCTTT.

This chain connects TRBV5-5 to TRBJ1-3; D ambiguous. The CDR3 length is 16 residues. V lost 2 bases, J lost 4 bases, and 16 bases lay in between. Germline values: CDR1 SGHKS, CDR2 YYEKEE (reference sequence). CDR3 in DNA: TGTGCCAGCAGCTTCCGGGAAGGCTTTCCCGGAAACACCATATATTTT. This gives the protein CASSFREGFPGNTIYF. Looking up the rest from reference TRBV5-5 and TRBJ1-3 gives the full variable domain: DAGVTQSPTHLIKTRGQQVTLRCSPISGHKSVSWYQQVLGQGPQFIFQYYEKEERGRGNFPDRFSARQFPNYSSELNVNALLLGDSALYLCASSFREGFPGNTIYFGEGSWLTVV.

The chain employs TRBV12-5 and TRBJ1-4; 10 bases line up with TRBD1. This CDR3 spans 15 amino acids. V trimming: 2 bases; J trimming: 7 bases; junction bases outside the gene matches: 4. Germline loops: CDR1 LGHNT, CDR2 FRNRAP. In DNA, the CDR3 is TGTGCTAGTGGTTTGCTCCGGACAGGGGGTGAAAAACTGTTTTTT. This encodes CASGLLRTGGEKLFF.